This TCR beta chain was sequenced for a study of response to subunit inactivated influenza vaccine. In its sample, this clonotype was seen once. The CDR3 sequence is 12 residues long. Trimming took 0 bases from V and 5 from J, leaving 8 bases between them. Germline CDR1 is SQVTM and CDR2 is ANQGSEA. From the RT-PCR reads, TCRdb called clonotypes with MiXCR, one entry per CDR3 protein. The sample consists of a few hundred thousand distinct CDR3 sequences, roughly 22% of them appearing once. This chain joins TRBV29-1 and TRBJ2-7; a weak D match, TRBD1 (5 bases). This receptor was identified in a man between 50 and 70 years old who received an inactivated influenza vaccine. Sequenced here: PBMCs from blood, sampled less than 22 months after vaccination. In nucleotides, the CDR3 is TGCAGCGTTGAAGAAGGGGCGGACGAGCAGTACTTC. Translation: CSVEEGADEQYF.